This entry is about one T cell receptor (beta chain). Its antigen is still unknown. With 60 Vbeta and 13 Jbeta primers, the PCR was carried out. Sequenced by immunoSEQ multiplex PCR; TCRdb stores in-frame clones only, minus some. Of hundreds of thousands of clones listed, about 80% are singletons. The junction had 7 bases not matched to a gene; V was cut back by 0 bases and J by 4 bases. The V gene's germline CDR1 is SGHDT and CDR2 YYEEEE. CDR3 length: 16 residues. The entry originates in a study of cytomegalovirus exposure and HLA in healthy donors. Study-wide background: Around 180 million T cells yielded approximately 110 million unique TCR beta sequences in earlier analysis.

General observations from the study: Clonal expansion was found to be greater in HLA-associated TCR beta chains than in equally common others in a later analysis.

The V and J genes are TRBV5-6 and TRBJ1-1; 9 bases fit TRBD1. The source of this sequence is a male donor in good health and CMV-seronegative. The sequenced sample was PBMCs. The CDR3 loop is CASSLDRGRTVTEAFF. CDR3 coding DNA: TGTGCCAGCAGCTTGGACAGGGGGCGGACCGTCACTGAAGCTTTCTTT.